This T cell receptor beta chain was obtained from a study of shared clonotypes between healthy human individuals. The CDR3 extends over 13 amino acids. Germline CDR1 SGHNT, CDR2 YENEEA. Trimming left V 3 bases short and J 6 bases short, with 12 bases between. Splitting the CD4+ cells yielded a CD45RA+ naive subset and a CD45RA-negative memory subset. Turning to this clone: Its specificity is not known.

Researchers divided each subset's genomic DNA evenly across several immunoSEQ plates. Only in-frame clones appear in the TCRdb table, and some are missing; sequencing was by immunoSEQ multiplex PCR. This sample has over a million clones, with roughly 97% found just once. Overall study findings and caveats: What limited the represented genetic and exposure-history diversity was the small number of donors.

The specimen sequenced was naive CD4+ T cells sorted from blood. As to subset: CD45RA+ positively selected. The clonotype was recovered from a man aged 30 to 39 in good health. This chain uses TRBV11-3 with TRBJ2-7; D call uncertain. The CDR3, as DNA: TGTGCCAGCAGCTTGGGCAGCTACGGCGAGCAGTACTTC. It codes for CASSLGSYGEQYF.